These T cell receptor beta chains were read from a single sample in a study of cytomegalovirus exposure and HLA in healthy donors. The assay was immunoSEQ multiplex PCR, and TCRdb's table has in-frame clones only and misses some. The top ten hold 2.7% of the sample, which has 150,000 to 200,000 clones, 86% seen once. The sample comprised PBMCs. These receptors came from a man aged 18 to 30 in good health and CMV-seropositive. The CDR3 runs from the conserved cysteine through the conserved F or W. The order of the fields is CDR3 DNA, CDR3 protein, V gene, J gene, D gene, clone size. A D gene is named only where the DNA matches it firmly. Size values are once, few and many counts, or a class for expanded clones, and some rows have none.

DNA: TGCGCCAGCAGCTTGGGTGCAGGGGGAGATGAAAAACTGTTTTTT
CDR3: CASSLGAGGDEKLFF
V: TRBV5-1
J: TRBJ1-4
D: TRBD1
size: -

DNA: TGTGCCAGCAGTCCCGGGAGCGCCTACGAGCAGTACTTC
CDR3: CASSPGSAYEQYF
V: TRBV27
J: TRBJ2-7
D: -
size: -

DNA: TGTGCCAGCAGAACCACTAGCGGGAGAGACTACGAGCAGTACTTC
CDR3: CASRTTSGRDYEQYF
V: TRBV27
J: TRBJ2-7
D: TRBD2
size: -

DNA: TGTGCCAGCAGCCAAGATGGCTGGGGGGGGGCCGGGGAGCTGTTTTTT
CDR3: CASSQDGWGGAGELFF
V: TRBV4-2
J: TRBJ2-2
D: TRBD2
size: -

DNA: TGTGCCAGCAGCTTAAGCGGGCAGGGAGGGTACGAGCAGTACTTC
CDR3: CASSLSGQGGYEQYF
V: TRBV7-3
J: TRBJ2-7
D: TRBD2
size: -

DNA: TGTGCCAGCAGCAACGGCTGGCAGGGGATTAATTCACCCCTCCACTTT
CDR3: CASSNGWQGINSPLHF
V: TRBV7-9
J: TRBJ1-6
D: -
size: few

DNA: TGTGCCAGCAGCGTGGGGGCAGGGAACACTGAAGCTTTCTTT
CDR3: CASSVGAGNTEAFF
V: TRBV9
J: TRBJ1-1
D: -
size: -

DNA: TGTGCCAGCAGCCGGGGGGACACTGAAGCTTTCTTT
CDR3: CASSRGDTEAFF
V: TRBV11-2
J: TRBJ1-1
D: -
size: -

DNA: TGCGCCAGCAGCCAAGATAGGAAACAGGGAATCTACAATGAGCAGTTCTTC
CDR3: CASSQDRKQGIYNEQFF
V: TRBV4-3
J: TRBJ2-1
D: -
size: once

DNA: TGTGCCAGCAGCCTCCTCGGACTAGCGCGAAGGGCAGATACGCAGTATTTT
CDR3: CASSLLGLARRADTQYF
V: TRBV13
J: TRBJ2-3
D: TRBD2
size: -

DNA: TGTGCCAGCAGCCCCACCTCGGAGGGCAATGAGCAGTTCTTC
CDR3: CASSPTSEGNEQFF
V: TRBV11-3
J: TRBJ2-1
D: -
size: -

DNA: TGTGCCAGCAGCTTGAGGCGCGGAAGAGGCTACACCTTC
CDR3: CASSLRRGRGYTF
V: TRBV5-6
J: TRBJ1-2
D: -
size: -

DNA: TGCAGCGTTGAGGGACAGGGGTCGACTTTGAACACTGAAGCTTTCTTT
CDR3: CSVEGQGSTLNTEAFF
V: TRBV29-1
J: TRBJ1-1
D: TRBD1
size: -

DNA: TGTGCCATCAGAAGGGACATTATCTCTGGAAACACCATATATTTT
CDR3: CAIRRDIISGNTIYF
V: TRBV10-3
J: TRBJ1-3
D: -
size: -

DNA: TGTGCCAGTACCACCGGGACAGCCCATGGAAACACCATATATTTT
CDR3: CASTTGTAHGNTIYF
V: TRBV19
J: TRBJ1-3
D: TRBD1
size: -

DNA: TGTGCCAGCAGTTTATTTATGATTAGCGGGGGTTACAATGAGCAGTTCTTC
CDR3: CASSLFMISGGYNEQFF
V: TRBV27
J: TRBJ2-1
D: TRBD2
size: -

DNA: TGTGCCAGCAGTTCTGGACTAGCGGGGGTCCTGGAGCAGTTCTTC
CDR3: CASSSGLAGVLEQFF
V: TRBV27
J: TRBJ2-1
D: TRBD2
size: -

DNA: TGTGCCAGCAGCTCGATTAGGTTGACAGGGATTACCGGGGAGCTGTTTTTT
CDR3: CASSSIRLTGITGELFF
V: TRBV5-6
J: TRBJ2-2
D: TRBD1
size: -

DNA: TGTGCCTGGAGTGTACGGGAGACCCAGTACTTC
CDR3: CAWSVRETQYF
V: TRBV30
J: TRBJ2-5
D: -
size: -

DNA: TGCGCCAGCAGCCAAGGACCGGGGGGGGGCCGTGGGGCCAACGTCCTGACTTTC
CDR3: CASSQGPGGGRGANVLTF
V: TRBV4-3
J: TRBJ2-6
D: TRBD2
size: -

DNA: TGTGCCAGCAGCCCCGGGGGCAGGGGGCACTATGGCTACACCTTC
CDR3: CASSPGGRGHYGYTF
V: TRBV9
J: TRBJ1-2
D: TRBD1
size: -

DNA: TGTGCCAGCAGCCTATCAGGGGCCGCTGGAAACACCATATATTTT
CDR3: CASSLSGAAGNTIYF
V: TRBV6-5
J: TRBJ1-3
D: -
size: -

DNA: TGCGCCAGCAGCTTGGAAGCCCAGGGGGCAACCAATGAGCAGTTCTTC
CDR3: CASSLEAQGATNEQFF
V: TRBV5-1
J: TRBJ2-1
D: TRBD1
size: -

DNA: TGTGCCAGCAGCGTAGCGGCTAGCGGTAGCTCCTACAATGAGCAGTTCTTC
CDR3: CASSVAASGSSYNEQFF
V: TRBV9
J: TRBJ2-1
D: TRBD2
size: once

DNA: TGTGCCAGCAGTTACTCGAGTACGGGCGGGTCGGCTTTCTTT
CDR3: CASSYSSTGGSAFF
V: TRBV6-5
J: TRBJ1-1
D: -
size: -

DNA: TGTGCCAGCAGTTTTCCGGGACAGGGGTTAAGCACCGGGGAGCTGTTTTTT
CDR3: CASSFPGQGLSTGELFF
V: TRBV2
J: TRBJ2-2
D: TRBD1
size: -

DNA: TGTGCCGGATCAGGGGGTGGGACTGAAGCTTTCTTT
CDR3: CAGSGGGTEAFF
V: TRBV6-6
J: TRBJ1-1
D: TRBD1
size: once

DNA: TGCGCCAGCAGCCAAGGCGGCCTTCGCGGGAGCGGTGACGAGCAGTACTTC
CDR3: CASSQGGLRGSGDEQYF
V: TRBV4-1
J: TRBJ2-7
D: TRBD2
size: -

DNA: TGTGCCAGCAGTTACCCGCAGATTTACGGGAGCTACGAGCAGTACTTC
CDR3: CASSYPQIYGSYEQYF
V: TRBV6-6
J: TRBJ2-7
D: -
size: -

DNA: TGCGCCAGCAGCTCCCCCGGGATCGGCGAGCAGTACTTC
CDR3: CASSSPGIGEQYF
V: TRBV5-1
J: TRBJ2-7
D: -
size: -

DNA: TGTGCCAGCTCACCAAGCGGGAGTCGGACAGATACGCAGTATTTT
CDR3: CASSPSGSRTDTQYF
V: TRBV18
J: TRBJ2-3
D: TRBD2
size: -

DNA: TGTGCCAGCAGCTTGGGGCAGGGGGCTTATGAGCAGTTCTTC
CDR3: CASSLGQGAYEQFF
V: TRBV7-2
J: TRBJ2-1
D: TRBD1
size: -

DNA: TGTGCCAGCAGCCAAGTCTCAGAAAATCAGCCCCAGCATTTT
CDR3: CASSQVSENQPQHF
V: TRBV4-2
J: TRBJ1-5
D: -
size: few

DNA: TGTGCCAGCAGTGACAGGGAAGTCTCCTACGAGCAGTACTTC
CDR3: CASSDREVSYEQYF
V: TRBV2
J: TRBJ2-7
D: -
size: once

DNA: TGTGCCAGCAGTTTATCCAGGGGGCGATATGGCTACACCTTC
CDR3: CASSLSRGRYGYTF
V: TRBV27
J: TRBJ1-2
D: TRBD1
size: few

DNA: TGCGCCAGCAGTCCAGGTTTGGTTGGGGGGACCTACGAGCAGTACTTC
CDR3: CASSPGLVGGTYEQYF
V: TRBV4-3
J: TRBJ2-7
D: -
size: once

DNA: TGTGCCAGCAGCTTGGCAGTCAGGGGGTCCGACTACGAGCAGTACTTC
CDR3: CASSLAVRGSDYEQYF
V: TRBV5-4
J: TRBJ2-7
D: TRBD1
size: -

DNA: TGTGCCATCAGTGACCCGAACAACGACAGGGGTGGCAATCAGCCCCAGCATTTT
CDR3: CAISDPNNDRGGNQPQHF
V: TRBV10-3
J: TRBJ1-5
D: TRBD1
size: -

DNA: TGTGCCAGCAGCCCCCGACTAGCGGGGGTCGTCAATGAGCAGTTCTTC
CDR3: CASSPRLAGVVNEQFF
V: TRBV9
J: TRBJ2-1
D: TRBD2
size: -

DNA: TGCAGCGTTGAAGATAGTGGCAATGAGCAGTTCTTC
CDR3: CSVEDSGNEQFF
V: TRBV29-1
J: TRBJ2-1
D: -
size: once

DNA: TGCAGCGTTGAAGATCAGGGTTACTACGAGCAGTACTTC
CDR3: CSVEDQGYYEQYF
V: TRBV29-1
J: TRBJ2-7
D: -
size: -

DNA: TGTGCTAGCAGCCCGGACAGGGGATATGAGCAGTTCTTC
CDR3: CASSPDRGYEQFF
V: TRBV7-7
J: TRBJ2-1
D: TRBD1
size: -

DNA: TGTGCCAGTAGTATCCCCGACAGCCTGGAAGCTTTCTTT
CDR3: CASSIPDSLEAFF
V: TRBV19
J: TRBJ1-1
D: -
size: once

DNA: TGTGCCAGCAGTCTAAGCGGACCATCAGATACGCAGTATTTT
CDR3: CASSLSGPSDTQYF
V: TRBV9
J: TRBJ2-3
D: -
size: large

DNA: TGCGCCAGCAGCCCCAACTGTGGGGAGGGTTCACCCCTCCACTTT
CDR3: CASSPNCGEGSPLHF
V: TRBV10-1
J: TRBJ1-6
D: -
size: -

DNA: TGTGCCAGCAGTTCAGCCACCGGGAGGCGGAGGAATGAAGCTTTCTTT
CDR3: CASSSATGRRRNEAFF
V: TRBV6-5
J: TRBJ1-1
D: -
size: -

DNA: TGTGCCAGTAGTATAGTAACAGTGGGTAACTATGGCTACACCTTC
CDR3: CASSIVTVGNYGYTF
V: TRBV19
J: TRBJ1-2
D: -
size: -

DNA: TGTGCCAGCAGTTTACCTAGCGGGACCTCAGAGACCCAGTACTTC
CDR3: CASSLPSGTSETQYF
V: TRBV28
J: TRBJ2-5
D: TRBD2
size: once

DNA: TGTGCCAGCAGCCACGACCGGGACAGACCTAACTATGGCTACACCTTC
CDR3: CASSHDRDRPNYGYTF
V: TRBV9
J: TRBJ1-2
D: TRBD1
size: -

DNA: TGTGCCAGAGACTTACAGGTCCCCCCAGATACGCAGTATTTT
CDR3: CARDLQVPPDTQYF
V: TRBV2
J: TRBJ2-3
D: -
size: -

DNA: TGTGCCAGCAGCCTATCTAGCGGGAGCTACGAGCAGTACTTC
CDR3: CASSLSSGSYEQYF
V: TRBV9
J: TRBJ2-7
D: TRBD2
size: -

DNA: TGTGCCACCGATGACAGGGCCTTCTATGGCTACACCTTC
CDR3: CATDDRAFYGYTF
V: TRBV6-1
J: TRBJ1-2
D: TRBD1
size: -

DNA: TGTGCCAGCAGTTTCACAGGGGAAAGGTACGAGCAGTACTTC
CDR3: CASSFTGERYEQYF
V: TRBV7-9
J: TRBJ2-7
D: TRBD1
size: -

DNA: TGTGCCAGCAGTTCCTACACTGAAGCTTTCTTT
CDR3: CASSSYTEAFF
V: TRBV27
J: TRBJ1-1
D: -
size: -

DNA: TGTGCCTGGGTGGGACAGGGGGCGTCTGGGACTGAAGCTTTCTTT
CDR3: CAWVGQGASGTEAFF
V: TRBV30
J: TRBJ1-1
D: TRBD1
size: -

DNA: TGTGCCATCAGTGAGGCGGGACAGTCTAACTATGGCTACACCTTC
CDR3: CAISEAGQSNYGYTF
V: TRBV10-3
J: TRBJ1-2
D: TRBD1
size: -

DNA: TGTGCCAGCAGCTTGGGGAGGACAGGGGCAGTGGACGGCTACACCTTC
CDR3: CASSLGRTGAVDGYTF
V: TRBV5-4
J: TRBJ1-2
D: TRBD1
size: -

DNA: TGTGCCATCAGCCCGGGACTAGCGGGGGGGTACACAGATACGCAGTATTTT
CDR3: CAISPGLAGGYTDTQYF
V: TRBV10-3
J: TRBJ2-3
D: TRBD2
size: -

DNA: TGTGCCGGTCGTCGGGAGGGACCCACAGATACGCAGTATTTT
CDR3: CAGRREGPTDTQYF
V: TRBV10-3
J: TRBJ2-3
D: TRBD2
size: -